This TCR beta chain was recorded in a study of human T cells and chemical hapten exposure. The wider study: Patch tests put 0.01% DPC on the upper back, and the results were checked at 6 days. Per-sample TCR yields varied mainly from small pooled library volume differences. Study-level results: Patch test score rose with PT1 expanded TCR count, significant at thresholds 8, 16 and 32, not 4.

A single record per CDR3 protein comes from TCRdb applying MiXCR to the RACE reads. Of about 120,000 distinct CDR3 sequences listed, roughly 12% are singletons. Time point reported: pre-sensitization, week 0. The treatment is: therapeutic diphenylcyclopropenone sensitization with weekly scalp DPC. This CDR3 region has 15 residues. Germline V gives CDR1 SQVTM, CDR2 ANQGSEA. V was pared by 5 bases and J by 4 bases, with 10 bases of the junction left unmatched. This clonotype has a count of ten or more. What it binds is unknown. The source of this sequence is a woman between 18 and 29 years old with alopecia areata. Some clones in this sample may be carry-over from other donors' samples. Sequencing used whole blood, obtained in connection with sensitization to the hapten diphenylcyclopropenone (DPC). The gene calls are TRBV29-1 and TRBJ1-1; 10 positions match TRBD1. The CDR3: CSVIGQGGLFTEAFF. CDR3 nucleotide sequence: TGCAGCGTTATCGGACAGGGGGGCTTATTCACTGAAGCTTTCTTT.